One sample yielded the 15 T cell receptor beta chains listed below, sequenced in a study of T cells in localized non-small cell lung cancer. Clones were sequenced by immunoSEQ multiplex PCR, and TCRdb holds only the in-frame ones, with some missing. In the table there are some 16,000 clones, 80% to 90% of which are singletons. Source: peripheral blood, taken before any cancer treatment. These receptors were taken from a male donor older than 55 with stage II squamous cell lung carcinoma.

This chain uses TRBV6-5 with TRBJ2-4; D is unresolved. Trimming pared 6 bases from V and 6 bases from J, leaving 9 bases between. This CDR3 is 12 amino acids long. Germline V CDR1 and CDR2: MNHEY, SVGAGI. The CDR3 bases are TGTGCCAGCAGGGGGTTTACAAACATTCAGTACTTC. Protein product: CASRGFTNIQYF.

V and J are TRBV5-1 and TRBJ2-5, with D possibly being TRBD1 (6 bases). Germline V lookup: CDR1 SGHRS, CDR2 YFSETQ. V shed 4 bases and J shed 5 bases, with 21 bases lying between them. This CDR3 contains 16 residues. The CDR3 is CASSGTGKGDLETQYF. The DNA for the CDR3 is TGCGCCAGCAGCGGAACAGGGAAGGGAGATTTGGAGACCCAGTACTTC.

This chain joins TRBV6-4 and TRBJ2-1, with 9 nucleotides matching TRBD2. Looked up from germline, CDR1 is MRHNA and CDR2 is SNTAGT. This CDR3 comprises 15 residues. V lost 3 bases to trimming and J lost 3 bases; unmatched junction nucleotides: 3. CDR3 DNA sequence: TGTGCCAGCAGTGAGAGACTAGCGGTCTACAATGAGCAGTTCTTC. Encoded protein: CASSERLAVYNEQFF.

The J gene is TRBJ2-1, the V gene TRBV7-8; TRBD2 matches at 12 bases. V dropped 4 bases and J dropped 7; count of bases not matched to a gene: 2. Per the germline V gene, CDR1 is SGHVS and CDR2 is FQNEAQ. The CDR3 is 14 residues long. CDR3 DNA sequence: TGTGCCAGCAGCTCCGGGACTAGCGGGAATGAGCAGTTCTTC. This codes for CASSSGTSGNEQFF.

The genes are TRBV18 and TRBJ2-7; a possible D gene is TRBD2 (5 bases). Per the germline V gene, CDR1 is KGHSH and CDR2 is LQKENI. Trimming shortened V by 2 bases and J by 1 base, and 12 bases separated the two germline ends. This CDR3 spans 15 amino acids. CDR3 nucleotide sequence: TGTGCCAGCTCACCAGATTCGGGAAGGTCCTACGAGCAGTACTTC. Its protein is CASSPDSGRSYEQYF. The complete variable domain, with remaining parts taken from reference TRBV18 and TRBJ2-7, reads NAGVMQNPRHLVRRRGQEARLRCSPMKGHSHVYWYRQLPEEGLKFMVYLQKENIIDESGMPKERFSAEFPKEGPSILRIQQVVRGDSAAYFCASSPDSGRSYEQYFGPGTRLTVT.

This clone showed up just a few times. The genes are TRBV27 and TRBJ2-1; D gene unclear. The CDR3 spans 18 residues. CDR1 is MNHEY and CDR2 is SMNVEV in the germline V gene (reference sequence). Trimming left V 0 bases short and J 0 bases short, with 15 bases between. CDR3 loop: CASSLSHLLRLSYNEQFF. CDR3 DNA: TGTGCCAGCAGTTTATCCCACCTCTTACGGCTCTCCTACAATGAGCAGTTCTTC.

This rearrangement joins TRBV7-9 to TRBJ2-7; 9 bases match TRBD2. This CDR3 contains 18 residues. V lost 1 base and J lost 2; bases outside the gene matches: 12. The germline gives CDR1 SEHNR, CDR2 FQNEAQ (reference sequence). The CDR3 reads CASSLVVGSGRTPYEQYF. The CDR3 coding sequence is TGTGCCAGCAGCTTAGTAGTCGGAAGCGGGAGGACCCCCTACGAGCAGTACTTC.

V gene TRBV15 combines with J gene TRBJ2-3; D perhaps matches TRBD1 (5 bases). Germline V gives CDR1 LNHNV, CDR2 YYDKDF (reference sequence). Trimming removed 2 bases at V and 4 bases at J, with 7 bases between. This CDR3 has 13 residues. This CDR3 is CATSRQGSDTQYF. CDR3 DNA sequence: TGTGCCACCAGCAGACAGGGATCAGATACGCAGTATTTT.

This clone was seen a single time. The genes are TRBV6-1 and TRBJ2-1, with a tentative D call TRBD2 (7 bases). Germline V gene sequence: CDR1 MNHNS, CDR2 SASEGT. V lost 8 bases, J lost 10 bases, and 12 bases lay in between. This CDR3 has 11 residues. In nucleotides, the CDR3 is TGTGCCAGCGGGAGGGGGGCGGAGCAGTTCTTC. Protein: CASGRGAEQFF.

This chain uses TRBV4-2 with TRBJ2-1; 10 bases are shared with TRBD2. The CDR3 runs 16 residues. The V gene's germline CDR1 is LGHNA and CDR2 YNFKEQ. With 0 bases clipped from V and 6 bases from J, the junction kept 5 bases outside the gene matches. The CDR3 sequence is CASSQDLAGGINEQFF. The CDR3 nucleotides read TGTGCCAGCAGCCAAGATTTAGCGGGAGGTATCAATGAGCAGTTCTTC.

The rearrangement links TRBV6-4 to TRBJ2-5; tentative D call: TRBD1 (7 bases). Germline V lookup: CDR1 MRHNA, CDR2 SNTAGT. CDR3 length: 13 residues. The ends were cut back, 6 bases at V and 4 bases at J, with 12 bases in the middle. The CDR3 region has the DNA TGTGCCAGCAGCCGACAGGGAGGAGAGACCCAGTACTTC. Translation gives CASSRQGGETQYF.

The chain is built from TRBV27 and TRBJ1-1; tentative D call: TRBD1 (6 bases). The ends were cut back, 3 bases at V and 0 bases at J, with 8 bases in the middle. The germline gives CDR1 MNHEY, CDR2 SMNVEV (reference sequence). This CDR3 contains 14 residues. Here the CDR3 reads CASSFGQMNTEAFF. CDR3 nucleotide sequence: TGTGCCAGCAGTTTCGGACAGATGAACACTGAAGCTTTCTTT.

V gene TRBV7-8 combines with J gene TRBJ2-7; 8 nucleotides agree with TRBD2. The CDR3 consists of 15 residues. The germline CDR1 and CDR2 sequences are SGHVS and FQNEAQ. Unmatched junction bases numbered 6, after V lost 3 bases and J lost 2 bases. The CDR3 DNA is TGTGCCAGCAGCTTCTCCCAGGGACTAGCCTACGAGCAGTACTTC. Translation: CASSFSQGLAYEQYF.

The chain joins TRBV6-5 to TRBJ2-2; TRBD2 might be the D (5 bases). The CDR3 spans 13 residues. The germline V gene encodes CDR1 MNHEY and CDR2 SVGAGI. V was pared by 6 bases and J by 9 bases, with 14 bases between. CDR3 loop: CASRSTSTRELFF. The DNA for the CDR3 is TGTGCCAGCAGATCCACTAGTACCAGGGAGCTGTTTTTT.

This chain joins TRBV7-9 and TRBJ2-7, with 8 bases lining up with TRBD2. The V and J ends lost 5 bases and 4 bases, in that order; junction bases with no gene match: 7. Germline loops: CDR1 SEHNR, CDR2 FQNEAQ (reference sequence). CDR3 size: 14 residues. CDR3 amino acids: CASSPGGGTYEQYF. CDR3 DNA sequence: TGTGCCAGCAGCCCCGGGGGGGGGACGTACGAGCAGTACTTC.